The T cell receptor (beta chain) under discussion was sequenced for a study of molecular identifiers for immune sequencing clone quantification. Study details: In replicates, RNA from around 20,000 or 100,000 naive CD8 cells was divided five ways and four parts were sequenced.

Preparation of the bulk TCR libraries relied on previously described methods and listed TCR primers. Each CDR3 protein is one row after TCRdb ran MiXCR on the PCR reads. The data contain approximately 680,000 distinct CDR3 sequences, around 25% of them seen just once; the ten biggest clones take up 0.6% to 0.9%. About this clonotype: Its antigen is currently unknown. A much larger clonotype is one base distant, so this may be a read error.

Broader study findings: Over 98% of effector molecules, yet under 1% of naive-cell molecules, were held by clones above 20 RNA copies.

This CDR3 spans 15 amino acids. Germline CDR1 reads LGHNT; CDR2 reads FRNRAP. The V end was cut by 6 bases, the J end by 1 base, with 15 bases between. Sorting captured naive CD8 T cells as CD8+CD4-CCR7+CD45RA+. The source is a human donor in good health. Some libraries in this study had Jurkat cell RNA spiked in. This sequence joins TRBV12-5 and TRBJ1-1; D not certain. The sequencing sample was made of naive CD8+ T cells from blood, with Jurkat cell RNA spiked in. Subset denoted: FACS-sorted CD8+CD4-CCR7+CD45RA+ naive T cells. DNA of the CDR3: TGTGCTAGTGGGGCGTGGGTTGGAAGGAACACTGAAGCTTTCTTT. Translation gives CASGAWVGRNTEAFF.